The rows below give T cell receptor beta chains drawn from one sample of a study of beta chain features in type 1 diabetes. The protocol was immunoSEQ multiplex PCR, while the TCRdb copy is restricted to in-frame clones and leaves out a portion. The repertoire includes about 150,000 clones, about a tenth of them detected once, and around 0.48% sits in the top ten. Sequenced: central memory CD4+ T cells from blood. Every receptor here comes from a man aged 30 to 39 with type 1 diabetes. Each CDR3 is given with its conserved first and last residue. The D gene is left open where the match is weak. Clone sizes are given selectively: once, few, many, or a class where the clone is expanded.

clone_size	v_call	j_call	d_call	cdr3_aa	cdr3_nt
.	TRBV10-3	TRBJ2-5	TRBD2	CAIRAGLEDETQYF	TGTGCCATCAGGGCGGGACTAGAAGACGAGACCCAGTACTTC
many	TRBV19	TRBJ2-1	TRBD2	CASSIGTSGSWNEQFF	TGTGCCAGTAGTATAGGGACTAGCGGGAGCTGGAATGAGCAGTTCTTC
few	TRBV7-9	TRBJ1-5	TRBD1	CASSPTGGNQPQHF	TGTGCCAGCAGCCCGACAGGGGGCAATCAGCCCCAGCATTTT
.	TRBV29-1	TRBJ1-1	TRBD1	CSVGQGDMNTEAFF	TGCAGCGTTGGACAGGGAGATATGAACACTGAAGCTTTCTTT
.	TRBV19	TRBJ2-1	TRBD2	CASSMASGSGEQFF	TGTGCCAGTAGTATGGCTAGCGGAAGTGGTGAGCAGTTCTTC
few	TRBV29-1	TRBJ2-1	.	CSVVRGTYNEQFF	TGCAGCGTTGTCCGGGGGACCTACAATGAGCAGTTCTTC
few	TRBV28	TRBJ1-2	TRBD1	CASSSIRTGGINYGYTF	TGTGCCAGCAGTTCGATAAGGACAGGGGGCATTAACTATGGCTACACCTTC
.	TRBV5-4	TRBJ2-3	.	CASSFNMDTQYF	TGTGCCAGCAGCTTCAACATGGATACGCAGTATTTT
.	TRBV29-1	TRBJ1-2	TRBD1	CSVGGDRDYGYTF	TGCAGCGTCGGTGGGGACAGGGATTATGGCTACACCTTC
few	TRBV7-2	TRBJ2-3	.	CASGPRRGDTQYF	TGTGCCTCCGGGCCCAGACGGGGAGATACGCAGTATTTT
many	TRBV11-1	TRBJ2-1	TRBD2	CASRKVAGGGLFF	TGTGCCAGCAGGAAGGTAGCGGGAGGGGGACTGTTCTTC
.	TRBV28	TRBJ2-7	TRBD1	CASSLPGQRYEQYF	TGTGCCAGCAGCCTGCCGGGACAGAGATACGAGCAGTACTTC
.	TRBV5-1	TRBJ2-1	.	CASSSSSGSSSYNEQFF	TGCGCCAGCAGCTCCTCTTCCGGGTCTAGCTCCTACAATGAGCAGTTCTTC
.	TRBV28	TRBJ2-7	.	CASSLFAGSYEQYF	TGTGCCAGCAGTTTATTTGCCGGCTCCTACGAGCAGTACTTC
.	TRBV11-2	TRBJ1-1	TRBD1	CASSLQGANTEAFF	TGTGCCAGCAGCTTACAGGGGGCTAACACTGAAGCTTTCTTT
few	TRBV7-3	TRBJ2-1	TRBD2	CASSLSGGGGMEQFF	TGTGCCAGCAGCTTAAGTGGCGGGGGGGGGATGGAGCAGTTCTTC
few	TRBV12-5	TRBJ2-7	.	CASSSGFESEQYF	TGTGCTAGTTCGTCGGGGTTTGAGAGCGAGCAGTACTTC
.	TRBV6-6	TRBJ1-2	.	CASSTQDGYTF	TGTGCCAGCAGTACTCAGGATGGCTACACCTTC
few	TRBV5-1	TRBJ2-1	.	CASSLEDSPYNEQFF	TGCGCCAGCAGCTTGGAGGACAGTCCGTACAATGAGCAGTTCTTC
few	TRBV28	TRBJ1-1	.	CASSEPREGVTEAFF	TGTGCCAGCAGTGAACCCCGAGAAGGGGTCACTGAAGCTTTCTTT
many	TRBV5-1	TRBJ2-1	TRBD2	CASGLATSGTNNEQFF	TGCGCCAGCGGGCTCGCAACTAGCGGTACAAACAATGAGCAGTTCTTC
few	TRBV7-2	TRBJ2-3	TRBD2	CASSPGTSLDTQYF	TGTGCCAGCAGCCCGGGGACTAGCCTAGATACGCAGTATTTT
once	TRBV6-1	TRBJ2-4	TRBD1	CASSPQGASKNIQYF	TGTGCCAGCAGCCCACAGGGGGCGTCCAAAAACATTCAGTACTTC
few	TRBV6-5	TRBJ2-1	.	CASSYSGLLSYNEQFF	TGTGCCAGCAGTTACAGTGGACTTCTCTCCTACAATGAGCAGTTCTTC
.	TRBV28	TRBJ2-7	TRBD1	CASSRGQGLPYEQYF	TGTGCCAGCAGCAGGGGACAGGGTCTTCCCTACGAGCAGTACTTC
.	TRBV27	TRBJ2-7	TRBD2	CASSSLAGTNEQYF	TGTGCCAGCAGTTCACTAGCGGGAACGAACGAGCAGTACTTC
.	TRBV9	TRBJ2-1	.	CASSVAGPNEQFF	TGTGCCAGCAGCGTAGCGGGTCCCAATGAGCAGTTCTTC
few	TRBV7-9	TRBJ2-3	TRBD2	CASSKGLAEDTQYF	TGTGCCAGCAGCAAAGGACTAGCAGAGGATACGCAGTATTTT